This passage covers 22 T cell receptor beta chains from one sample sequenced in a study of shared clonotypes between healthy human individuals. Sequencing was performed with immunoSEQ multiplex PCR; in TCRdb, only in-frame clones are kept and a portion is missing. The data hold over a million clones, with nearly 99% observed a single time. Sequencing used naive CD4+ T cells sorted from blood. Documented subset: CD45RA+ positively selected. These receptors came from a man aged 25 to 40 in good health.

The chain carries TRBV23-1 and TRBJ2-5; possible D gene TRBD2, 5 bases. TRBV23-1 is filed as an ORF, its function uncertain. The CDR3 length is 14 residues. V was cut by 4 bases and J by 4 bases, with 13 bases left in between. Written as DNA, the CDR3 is TGCGCCAGCAGTCGTTACGGGATTGGAGAGACCCAGTACTTC. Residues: CASSRYGIGETQYF.

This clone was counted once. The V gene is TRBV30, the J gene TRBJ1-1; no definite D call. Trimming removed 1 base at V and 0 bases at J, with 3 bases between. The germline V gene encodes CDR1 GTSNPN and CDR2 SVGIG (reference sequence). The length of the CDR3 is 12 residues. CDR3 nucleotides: TGTGCCTGGAGTGGTATGAACACTGAAGCTTTCTTT. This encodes CAWSGMNTEAFF.

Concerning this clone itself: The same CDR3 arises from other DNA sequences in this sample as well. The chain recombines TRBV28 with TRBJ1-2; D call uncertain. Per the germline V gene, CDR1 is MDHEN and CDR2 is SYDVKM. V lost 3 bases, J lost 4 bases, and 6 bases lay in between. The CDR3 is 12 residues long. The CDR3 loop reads CASSLRAYGYTF. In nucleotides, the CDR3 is TGTGCCAGCAGTTTGAGGGCCTATGGCTACACCTTC.

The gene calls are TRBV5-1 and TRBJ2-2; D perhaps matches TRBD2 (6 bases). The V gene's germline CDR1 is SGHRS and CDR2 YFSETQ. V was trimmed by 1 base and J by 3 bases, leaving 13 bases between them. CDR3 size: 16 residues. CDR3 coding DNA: TGCGCCAGCAGCTTGAGAGGTCGCGGGGACACCGGGGAGCTGTTTTTT. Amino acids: CASSLRGRGDTGELFF.

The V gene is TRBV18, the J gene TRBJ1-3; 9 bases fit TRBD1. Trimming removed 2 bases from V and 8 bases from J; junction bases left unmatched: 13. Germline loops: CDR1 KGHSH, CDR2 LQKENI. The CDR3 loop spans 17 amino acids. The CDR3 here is CASSPYLIGQGRDTIYF. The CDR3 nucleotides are TGTGCCAGCTCACCATACCTGATCGGACAGGGGAGGGACACCATATATTTT. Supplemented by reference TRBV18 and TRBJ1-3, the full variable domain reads NAGVMQNPRHLVRRRGQEARLRCSPMKGHSHVYWYRQLPEEGLKFMVYLQKENIIDESGMPKERFSAEFPKEGPSILRIQQVVRGDSAAYFCASSPYLIGQGRDTIYFGEGSWLTVV.

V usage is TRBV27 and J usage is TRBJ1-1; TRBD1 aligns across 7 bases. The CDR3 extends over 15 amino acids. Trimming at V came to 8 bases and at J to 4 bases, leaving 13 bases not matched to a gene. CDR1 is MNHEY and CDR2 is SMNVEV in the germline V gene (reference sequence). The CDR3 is CASFPGYRGGTEAFF. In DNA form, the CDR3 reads TGTGCCAGCTTCCCAGGGTACAGGGGAGGCACTGAAGCTTTCTTT.

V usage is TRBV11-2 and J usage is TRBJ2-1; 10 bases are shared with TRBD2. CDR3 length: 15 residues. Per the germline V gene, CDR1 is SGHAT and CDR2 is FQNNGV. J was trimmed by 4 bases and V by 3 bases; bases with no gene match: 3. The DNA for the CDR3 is TGTGCCAGCAGCTTCAGCGGGAGGGCTTACAATGAGCAGTTCTTC. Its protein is CASSFSGRAYNEQFF.

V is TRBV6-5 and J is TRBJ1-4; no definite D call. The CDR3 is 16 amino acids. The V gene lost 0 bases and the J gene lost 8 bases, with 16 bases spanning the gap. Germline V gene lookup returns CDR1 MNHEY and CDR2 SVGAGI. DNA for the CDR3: TGTGCCAGCAGTTACTCGAGCGGCCGGGCGCGGGAAAAACTGTTTTTT. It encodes CASSYSSGRAREKLFF.

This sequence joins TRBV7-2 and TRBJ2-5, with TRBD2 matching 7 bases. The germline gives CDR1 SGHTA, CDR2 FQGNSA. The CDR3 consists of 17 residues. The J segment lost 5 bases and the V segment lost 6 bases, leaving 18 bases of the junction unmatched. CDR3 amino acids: CASSIRGAGTPQETQYF. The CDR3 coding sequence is TGTGCCAGCAGTATTAGAGGAGCGGGAACACCCCAGGAGACCCAGTACTTC.

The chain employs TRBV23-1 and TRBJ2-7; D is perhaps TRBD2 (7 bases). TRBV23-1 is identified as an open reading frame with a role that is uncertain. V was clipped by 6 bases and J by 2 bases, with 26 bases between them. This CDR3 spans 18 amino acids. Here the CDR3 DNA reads TGCGCCAGCAGCCTGGGGGGGCAGGGTCGAATCGCAACCTACGAGCAGTACTTC. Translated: CASSLGGQGRIATYEQYF.

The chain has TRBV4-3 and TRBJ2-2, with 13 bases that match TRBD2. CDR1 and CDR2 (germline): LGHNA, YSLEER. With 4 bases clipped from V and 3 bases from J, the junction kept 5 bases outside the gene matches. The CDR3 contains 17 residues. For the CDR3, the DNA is TGCGCCAGCAGCCCCCTACTAGCGGGAGGGCACACCGGGGAGCTGTTTTTT. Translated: CASSPLLAGGHTGELFF.

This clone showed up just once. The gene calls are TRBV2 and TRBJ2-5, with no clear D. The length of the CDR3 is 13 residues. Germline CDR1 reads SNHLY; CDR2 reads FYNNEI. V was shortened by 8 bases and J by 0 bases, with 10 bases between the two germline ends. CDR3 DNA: TGTGCCAGCCTACTTGGGTACCAAGAGACCCAGTACTTC. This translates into CASLLGYQETQYF.

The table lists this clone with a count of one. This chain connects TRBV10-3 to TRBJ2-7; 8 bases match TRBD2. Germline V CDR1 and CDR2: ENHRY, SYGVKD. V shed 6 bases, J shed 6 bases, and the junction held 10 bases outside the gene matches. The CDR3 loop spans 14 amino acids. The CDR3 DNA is TGTGCCATCAGACCCGGGACTAGATTCGGCGAGCAGTACTTC. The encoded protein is CAIRPGTRFGEQYF.

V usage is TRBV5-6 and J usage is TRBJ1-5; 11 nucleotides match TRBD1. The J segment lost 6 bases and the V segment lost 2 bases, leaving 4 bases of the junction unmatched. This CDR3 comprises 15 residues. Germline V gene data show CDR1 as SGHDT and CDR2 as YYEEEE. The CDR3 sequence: CASSFWTGGGQPQHF. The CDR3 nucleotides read TGTGCCAGCAGCTTCTGGACAGGGGGCGGTCAGCCCCAGCATTTT.

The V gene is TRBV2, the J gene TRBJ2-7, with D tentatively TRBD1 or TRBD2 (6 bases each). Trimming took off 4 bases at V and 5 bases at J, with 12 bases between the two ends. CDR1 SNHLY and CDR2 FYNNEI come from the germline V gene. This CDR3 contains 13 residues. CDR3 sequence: CASSGSGAHEQYF. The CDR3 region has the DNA TGTGCCAGCAGTGGATCGGGGGCCCACGAGCAGTACTTC.

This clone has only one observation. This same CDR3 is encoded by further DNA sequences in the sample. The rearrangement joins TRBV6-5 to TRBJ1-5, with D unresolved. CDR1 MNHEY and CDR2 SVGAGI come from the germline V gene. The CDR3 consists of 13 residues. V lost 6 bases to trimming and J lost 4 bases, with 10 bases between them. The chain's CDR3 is CASSPVSNQPQHF. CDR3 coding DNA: TGTGCCAGCAGCCCCGTCTCTAATCAGCCCCAGCATTTT.

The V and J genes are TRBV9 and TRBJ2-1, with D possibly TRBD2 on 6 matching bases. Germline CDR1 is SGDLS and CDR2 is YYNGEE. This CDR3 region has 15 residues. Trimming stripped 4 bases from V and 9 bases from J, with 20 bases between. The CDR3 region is CASSPSGTWSGEQFF. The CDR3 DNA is TGTGCCAGCAGCCCCTCCGGGACTTGGAGCGGTGAGCAGTTCTTC.

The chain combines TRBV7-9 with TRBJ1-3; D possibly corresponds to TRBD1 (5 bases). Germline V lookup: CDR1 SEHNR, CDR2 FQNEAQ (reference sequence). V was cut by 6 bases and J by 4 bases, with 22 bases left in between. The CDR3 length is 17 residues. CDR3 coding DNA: TGTGCCAGCAGGAATAACGCCGGACGGAGGGACGGAAACACCATATATTTT. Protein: CASRNNAGRRDGNTIYF. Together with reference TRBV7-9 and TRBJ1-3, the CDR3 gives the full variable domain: DTGVSQNPRHKITKRGQNVTFRCDPISEHNRLYWYRQTLGQGPEFLTYFQNEAQLEKSRLLSDRFSAERPKGSFSTLEIQRTEQGDSAMYLCASRNNAGRRDGNTIYFGEGSWLTVV.

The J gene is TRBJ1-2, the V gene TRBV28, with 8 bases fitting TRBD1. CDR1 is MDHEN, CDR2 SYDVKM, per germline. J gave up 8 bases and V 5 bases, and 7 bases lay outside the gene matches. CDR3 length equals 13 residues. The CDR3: CASSIGQGRGYTF. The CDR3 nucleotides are TGTGCCAGCAGTATCGGACAGGGAAGGGGCTACACCTTC.

In nucleotides, the CDR3 is TGTGCCAGCTCACCCAAGCCGGGACACCTAATGAGCGGGGCGAACACCGGGGAGCTGTTTTTT. This codes for CASSPKPGHLMSGANTGELFF. The chain has TRBV18 and TRBJ2-2; tentatively, D is TRBD2 (7 bases). V gave up 3 bases and J gave up 0 bases, with 26 bases separating them. Germline V gives CDR1 KGHSH, CDR2 LQKENI. The CDR3 length is 21 residues.

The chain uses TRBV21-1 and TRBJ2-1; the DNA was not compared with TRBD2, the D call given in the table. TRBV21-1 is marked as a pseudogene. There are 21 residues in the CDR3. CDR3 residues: CASSKPSSGGAPISSYNEQFF. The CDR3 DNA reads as TGTGCCAGCAGCAAACCCAGCTCGGGGGGAGCCCCAATTAGCTCCTACAATGAGCAGTTCTTC.

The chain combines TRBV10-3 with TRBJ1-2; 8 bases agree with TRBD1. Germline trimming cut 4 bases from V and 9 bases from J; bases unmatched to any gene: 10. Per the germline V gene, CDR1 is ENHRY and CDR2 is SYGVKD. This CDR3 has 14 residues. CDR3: CAISADRGGFSYTF. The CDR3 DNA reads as TGTGCCATCAGTGCAGACAGGGGTGGATTTAGCTACACCTTC.